This entry is about one T cell receptor (beta chain). These data originate in a study of brain T cells in children with intractable seizures. V dropped 1 base and J dropped 3 bases, with 9 bases sitting between them. The CDR3 length is 14 residues. Germline CDR1 LGHNA, CDR2 YNFKEQ. This table comes from immunoSEQ multiplex PCR, and its TCRdb copy is limited to in-frame clones, with some not included. The sample records 100,000 to 120,000 clones, 94% being singletons. The TCR sequence derives from a boy younger than two with hemimegalencephaly and intractable seizures. The rearrangement links TRBV4-2 to TRBJ1-2; D not resolved. The sequencing used peripheral blood, collected at surgery. CDR3 bases: TGTGCCAGCAGCCAAGCCCAGCCTGACTATGGCTACACCTTC. It codes for CASSQAQPDYGYTF.